Below are 21 T cell receptor beta chains sequenced from a single sample in a study of cytotoxic CD8 clonotypes in ibrutinib-treated CLL. TCRdb keeps only in-frame clones here, not all; method: immunoSEQ multiplex PCR. The sample gives roughly 76,000 clones, approximately 80% of which show up once; less than 9% is in the top ten. Specimen: PBMCs, collected at disease progression, from a patient treated with ibrutinib. All receptors derive from a human donor with chronic lymphocytic leukemia.

The chain has TRBV10-1 and TRBJ2-3; D is perhaps TRBD1 (6 bases). Germline V gene lookup returns CDR1 WNHNN and CDR2 SYGVQD (reference sequence). V shed 3 bases and J shed 1 base, with 8 bases lying between them. CDR3 length equals 14 residues. In nucleotides, the CDR3 is TGCGCCAGCAGTGACAGGGGAGGCACAGATACGCAGTATTTT. Translating gives CASSDRGGTDTQYF.

The rearrangement links TRBV5-1 to TRBJ1-2; perhaps TRBD1 as D (5 bases). CDR1 is SGHRS, CDR2 YFSETQ, per germline. V shed 5 bases and J shed 4 bases, with 18 bases lying between them. CDR3 length: 15 amino acids. The CDR3 reads CASRGDETAIYGYTF. The CDR3 DNA is TGCGCCAGCAGGGGGGATGAGACAGCCATCTATGGCTACACCTTC.

V is TRBV18 and J is TRBJ2-7; D unclear. Per germline, CDR1 KGHSH and CDR2 LQKENI. This CDR3 region has 16 residues. Trimming took off 3 bases at V and 0 bases at J, with 15 bases between the two ends. The CDR3 here is CASSPYNYWSSYEQYF. The CDR3 DNA follows: TGTGCCAGCTCACCCTACAATTACTGGAGCTCCTACGAGCAGTACTTC.

The CDR3 loop is CASSSASAGNQPQHF. Here the CDR3 DNA reads TGTGCCAGCAGCTCAGCCTCAGCGGGCAATCAGCCCCAGCATTTT. V gene TRBV5-6 combines with J gene TRBJ1-5, with no clear D. Germline lookup yields CDR1 SGHDT and CDR2 YYEEEE. Deletions cut 3 bases from V and 2 bases from J, with 12 bases between. The CDR3 consists of 15 residues. Supplemented by reference TRBV5-6 and TRBJ1-5, the full variable domain reads DAGVTQSPTHLIKTRGQQVTLRCSPKSGHDTVSWYQQALGQGPQFIFQYYEEEERQRGNFPDRFSGHQFPNYSSELNVNALLLGDSALYLCASSSASAGNQPQHFGDGTRLSIL.

This chain connects TRBV29-1 to TRBJ2-7; D is perhaps TRBD1 (6 bases). V was shortened by 3 bases and J by 1 base, with 16 bases between the two germline ends. CDR1 is SQVTM and CDR2 is ANQGSEA in the germline V gene. This CDR3 spans 15 amino acids. CDR3 nucleotide sequence: TGCAGCGTTGAGCAGGGGATGGATAGTTCCTACGAGCAGTACTTC. Residues: CSVEQGMDSSYEQYF.

The chain uses TRBV18 and TRBJ1-3; D gene ambiguous. V dropped 4 bases and J dropped 4 bases, with 17 bases sitting between them. The CDR3 loop spans 16 amino acids. Germline loops: CDR1 KGHSH, CDR2 LQKENI. CDR3 protein: CASSQIKLTWGNTIYF. The CDR3 DNA reads as TGTGCCAGCTCACAAATCAAGTTAACCTGGGGAAACACCATATATTTT.

The table lists this clone with a count of one. The gene calls are TRBV28 and TRBJ1-4; no clear D gene. The CDR3 spans 14 residues. The ends were cut back, 6 bases at V and 3 bases at J, with 11 bases in the middle. Germline loops: CDR1 MDHEN, CDR2 SYDVKM. CDR3: CASSPKGSNEKLFF. The CDR3 DNA follows: TGTGCCAGCAGCCCCAAAGGCTCTAATGAAAAACTGTTTTTT. The full variable domain, completed using reference TRBV28 and TRBJ1-4, is DVKVTQSSRYLVKRTGEKVFLECVQDMDHENMFWYRQDPGLGLRLIYFSYDVKMKEKGDIPEGYSVSREKKERFSLILESASTNQTSMYLCASSPKGSNEKLFFGSGTQLSVL.

This CDR3 is CASSAGTGPYNEQFF. The DNA for the CDR3 is TGTGCCAGCAGTGCCGGGACAGGGCCCTACAATGAGCAGTTCTTC. The V and J genes are TRBV6-4 and TRBJ2-1; TRBD1 aligns across 9 bases. With V trimmed by 4 bases and J by 2 bases, 3 bases remained unmatched. The CDR3 consists of 15 residues. CDR1 is MRHNA and CDR2 is SNTAGT in the germline V gene.

This clone was detected only a few times. Written as DNA, the CDR3 is TGTGCCAGCAGCCAAGATCGGGGGACAGGGGGATACAATGAGCAGTTCTTC. Protein: CASSQDRGTGGYNEQFF. The chain is built from TRBV14 and TRBJ2-1; 11 nucleotides agree with TRBD1. Unmatched junction bases numbered 5, after V lost 0 bases and J lost 4 bases. This CDR3 contains 17 residues. Germline V gene data show CDR1 as SGHDN and CDR2 as FVKESK.

The chain combines TRBV5-4 with TRBJ2-5; 11 bases align to TRBD2. The CDR3 spans 15 residues. The junction had 4 bases not matched to a gene; V was cut back by 4 bases and J by 2 bases. Germline lookup yields CDR1 SGHNT and CDR2 YYREEE (reference sequence). The CDR3 coding sequence is TGTGCCAGCAGCGGAAGGACTAGCGGGCAAGAGACCCAGTACTTC. Translation gives CASSGRTSGQETQYF.

This chain connects TRBV5-1 to TRBJ2-2; either TRBD1 or TRBD2 may supply D (5 bases each). With 6 bases removed from V and 6 bases from J, the gap between germline ends came to 9 bases. The germline gives CDR1 SGHRS, CDR2 YFSETQ. The CDR3 sequence is 12 residues long. The CDR3 coding sequence is TGCGCCAGCAATGGGGACGCCGGGGAGCTGTTTTTT. Encoded protein: CASNGDAGELFF.

The J gene is TRBJ1-2, the V gene TRBV6-1; 11 bases are shared with TRBD1. The CDR3 has 14 residues. V gave up 4 bases and J gave up 7 bases; unmatched junction bases: 5. Per germline, CDR1 MNHNS and CDR2 SASEGT. The CDR3 DNA is TGTGCCAGCAGTGCGGGACAGGGGGTCGGTGGCTACACCTTC. Its protein product is CASSAGQGVGGYTF.

The V and J genes are TRBV6-1 and TRBJ2-3; possibly TRBD1 for D (6 bases). Deletions cut 4 bases from V and 6 bases from J, with 17 bases between. The CDR3 covers 15 residues. From germline, CDR1 is MNHNS and CDR2 SASEGT. The CDR3 DNA reads as TGTGCCAGCAGTGCATCCCCCTGGGGGCTCGATACGCAGTATTTT. Translated: CASSASPWGLDTQYF.

This rearrangement joins TRBV30 to TRBJ1-1, with D unclear. The CDR3 sequence is 12 residues long. Trimming pared 2 bases from V and 1 base from J, leaving 5 bases between. Germline V gene data show CDR1 as GTSNPN and CDR2 as SVGIG (reference sequence). The CDR3 sequence: CAWSWRNTEAFF. CDR3 coding DNA: TGTGCCTGGAGTTGGAGGAACACTGAAGCTTTCTTT.

This chain links TRBV28 with TRBJ1-4; TRBD1 is a possible D gene (5 bases). Germline CDR1 and CDR2: MDHEN and SYDVKM. V lost 8 bases to trimming and J lost 4 bases, with 5 bases between them. The CDR3 covers 11 residues. The CDR3 region is CASQGNEKLFF. For the CDR3, the DNA is TGTGCCAGCCAGGGTAATGAAAAACTGTTTTTT.

The chain is built from TRBV6-1 and TRBJ2-7; D unclear. The CDR3 covers 11 residues. From germline, CDR1 is MNHNS and CDR2 SASEGT. The ends were cut back, 4 bases at V and 5 bases at J, with 6 bases in the middle. The CDR3 nucleotides are TGTGCCAGCAGTGTTCACAACGAGCAGTACTTC. This gives the protein CASSVHNEQYF.

This chain joins TRBV5-1 and TRBJ2-3, with D maybe TRBD1 (5 bases). CDR1 and CDR2 from the germline V gene are SGHRS and YFSETQ. V was shortened by 2 bases and J by 0 bases, with 7 bases between the two germline ends. This CDR3 region has 14 residues. The CDR3 DNA reads TGCGCCAGCAGCTTCCAGGGTAGCACAGATACGCAGTATTTT. The encoded protein is CASSFQGSTDTQYF.

This chain's CDR3 is CASSFGQGRWGYTF. In nucleotides, the CDR3 is TGTGCCAGCAGCTTCGGACAGGGTCGATGGGGCTACACCTTC. This rearrangement joins TRBV7-9 to TRBJ1-2; 8 bases fit TRBD1. Germline V gene sequence: CDR1 SEHNR, CDR2 FQNEAQ (reference sequence). The CDR3 extends over 14 amino acids. The J segment lost 8 bases and the V segment lost 3 bases, leaving 8 bases of the junction unmatched.

The chain links TRBV10-3 to TRBJ1-2, with TRBD1 as a possible D gene (6 bases). CDR1 and CDR2 (germline): ENHRY, SYGVKD. The V end was cut by 5 bases, the J end by 5 bases, with 12 bases between. CDR3 size: 13 residues. The CDR3 region is CAISLDSLYGYTF. CDR3 DNA: TGTGCCATCAGTCTGGACAGCTTATATGGCTACACCTTC.

The genes are TRBV5-1 and TRBJ1-1; D may be TRBD1 (6 bases). The germline gives CDR1 SGHRS, CDR2 YFSETQ. This CDR3 comprises 13 residues. The ends were cut back, 4 bases at V and 8 bases at J, with 15 bases in the middle. CDR3 nucleotides: TGCGCCAGCAGCCTCGGACAGACCTCGGAAGCTTTCTTT. Translation: CASSLGQTSEAFF.

The rearrangement uses TRBV21-1 and TRBJ2-7; the table calls TRBD1, which could not be checked here. TRBV21-1 is reported as a pseudogene. This CDR3 contains 15 residues. As DNA, the CDR3 is TGTGCCAGCAGCAAAGTCCCGGGACAATCCTACGAGCAGTACTTC. Protein sequence: CASSKVPGQSYEQYF.